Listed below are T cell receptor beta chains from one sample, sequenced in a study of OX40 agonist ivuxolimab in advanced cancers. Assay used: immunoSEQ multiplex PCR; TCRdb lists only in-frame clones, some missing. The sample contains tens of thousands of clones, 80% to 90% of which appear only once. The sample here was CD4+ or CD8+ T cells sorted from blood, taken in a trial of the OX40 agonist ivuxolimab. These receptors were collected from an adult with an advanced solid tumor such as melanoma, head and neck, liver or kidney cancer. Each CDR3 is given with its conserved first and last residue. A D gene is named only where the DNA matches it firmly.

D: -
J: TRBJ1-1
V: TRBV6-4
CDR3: CASSDQGGTEAFF

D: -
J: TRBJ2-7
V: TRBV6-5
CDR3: CASTSGAGFYEQYF

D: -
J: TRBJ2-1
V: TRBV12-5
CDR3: CASGLVESYNEQFF

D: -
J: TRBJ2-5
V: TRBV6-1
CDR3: CASSVPAGETQYF

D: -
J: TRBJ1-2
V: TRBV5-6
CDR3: CASSRRTTGGYGYTF

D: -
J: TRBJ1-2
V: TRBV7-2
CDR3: CASSLEQANYGYTF

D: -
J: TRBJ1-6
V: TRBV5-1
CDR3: CASSLDRESPLHF

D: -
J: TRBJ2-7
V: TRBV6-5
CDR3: CASSYQGPHEQYF

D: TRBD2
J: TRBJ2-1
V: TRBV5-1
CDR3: CASSASTSGMIHEQFF

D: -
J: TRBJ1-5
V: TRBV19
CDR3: CASSSGRRQPQHF

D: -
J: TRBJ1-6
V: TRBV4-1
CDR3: CASSQETGRATSPLHF

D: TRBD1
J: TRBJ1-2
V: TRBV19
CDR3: CASSMEDRLAYGYTF

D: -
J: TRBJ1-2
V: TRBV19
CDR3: CASSSRVYGYTF

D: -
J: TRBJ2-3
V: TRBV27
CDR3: CASSQVRPDTQYF

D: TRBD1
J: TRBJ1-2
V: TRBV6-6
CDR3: CASSYFGQGSGYTF

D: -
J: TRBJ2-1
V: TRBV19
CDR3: CASSIRGSGPNEQFF

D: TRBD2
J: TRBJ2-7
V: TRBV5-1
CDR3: CASSRAGGRNEQYF

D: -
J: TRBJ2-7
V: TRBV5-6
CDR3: CASSGAEQYF

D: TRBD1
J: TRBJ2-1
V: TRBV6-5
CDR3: CASRGTGFVEQFF

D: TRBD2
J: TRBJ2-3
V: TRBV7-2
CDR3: CASRSSGGTDTQYF

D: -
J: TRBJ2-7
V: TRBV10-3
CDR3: CAVQEGLTISYEQYF

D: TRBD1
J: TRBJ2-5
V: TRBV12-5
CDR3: CASGRDSQETQYF

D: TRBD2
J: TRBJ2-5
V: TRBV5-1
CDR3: CASSLAGRARETQYF

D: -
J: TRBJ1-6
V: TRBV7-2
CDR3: CASSSNHLSSYNSPLHF

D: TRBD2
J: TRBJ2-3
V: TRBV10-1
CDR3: CASKLAWSTDTQYF